This TCR beta chain was sequenced for a study of identical twins. General observations from the study: The study based its conclusions on cross-sectional statistical analysis and did not follow the same donors. In beta out-of-frame sequences, the excess sharing between twins was weaker.

This CDR3 is built from 15 residues. Unmatched junction bases numbered 6, after V lost 2 bases and J lost 7 bases. The germline CDR1 and CDR2 sequences are SGHTA and FQGTGA. TCRdb fed the 5' RACE reads into MiXCR, producing one record per CDR3 protein. Of roughly 350,000 distinct CDR3 sequences in the sample, about 10% were seen once. Details on this clonotype: The target antigen is unknown.

Specimen: naive T cells sorted from blood. V and J are TRBV7-3 and TRBJ2-3, with 10 positions matching TRBD2. The TCR originated in a woman aged 45 to 65 in good health. CDR3 sequence (DNA): TGTGCCAGCAGCTTACTAGCGGGAGTTTTAAATACGCAGTATTTT. The encoded protein is CASSLLAGVLNTQYF.